This is a list of T cell receptor beta chains from one sample in a study of blood T cell repertoires in COVID-19. Sequencing was performed with immunoSEQ multiplex PCR; in TCRdb, only in-frame clones are kept and a portion is missing. The sample lists under 200,000 clones; around 89% were seen once. Input material: peripheral blood. The source is a man aged 35-49 years with active or convalescent COVID-19. Both conserved end residues are trimmed from each CDR3. D genes are given only for firm matches. Clone size is given for some rows only: seen once, a few or many times, or a class if the clone is expanded.

J gene	V gene	D gene	clone size	CDR3 protein
TRBJ1-1	TRBV4-2	NA	NA	ASSQQFEAF
TRBJ1-1	TRBV4-1	TRBD1	NA	ASIGTGNTEAF
TRBJ2-1	TRBV20-1	NA	NA	SARDITAAF
TRBJ1-1	TRBV19	TRBD1	NA	ASSIPGQAEAF
TRBJ1-3	TRBV21-1	NA	NA	ASSKDPNPNTIY
TRBJ2-5	TRBV27	TRBD1	NA	ASSQAGTGQETQY
TRBJ2-5	TRBV5-1	NA	NA	ASSFSGLETQY
TRBJ1-4	TRBV2	NA	NA	ASGTFSPSNEKLF
TRBJ2-2	TRBV2	TRBD1	NA	ASGGQSTTGELF
TRBJ1-5	TRBV7-8	NA	NA	ASSLNPGTLNQPQH
TRBJ1-2	TRBV28	TRBD1	NA	ASSTGQGAHGYT
TRBJ2-3	TRBV6-5	NA	NA	ASSGAALGDTQY
TRBJ1-6	TRBV7-8	TRBD1	NA	ASSLASQGVNNSPLH
TRBJ2-7	TRBV19	NA	NA	ASSIGGRNSYEQY
TRBJ2-7	TRBV6-5	NA	NA	ASTPPGTYEQY
TRBJ2-5	TRBV10-3	TRBD2	NA	AISETSGGAETQY
TRBJ1-4	TRBV4-2	TRBD1	NA	ASSTGESNEKLF
TRBJ1-5	TRBV5-1	NA	NA	ASSLGYNQPQH
TRBJ1-1	TRBV18	NA	NA	ASSPEMAGDFLTEAF
TRBJ1-1	TRBV5-5	NA	few	ASSSVNTEAF
TRBJ1-1	TRBV11-3	NA	NA	ASSQGQMNTEAF
TRBJ2-2	TRBV24-1	TRBD1	NA	ATSDSGQYTGELF
TRBJ2-7	TRBV14	TRBD1	NA	ASSHRQGREQY
TRBJ1-5	TRBV18	TRBD1	NA	ASSLGQENQPQH
TRBJ2-6	TRBV3-1/TRBV3-2	NA	few	ASTGSGANVLT
TRBJ1-2	TRBV12-3/TRBV12-4	TRBD1	NA	ASRQGVDYGYT
TRBJ1-1	TRBV27	NA	NA	ASRIPTEGSEAF
TRBJ2-2	TRBV12-5	TRBD1	NA	ASGLVLPQGAGELF
TRBJ2-1	TRBV19	TRBD2	NA	ASSRAGGYNEQF
TRBJ1-5	TRBV7-2	NA	NA	ASSRGVGVPNQPQH
TRBJ2-1	TRBV7-9	TRBD2	once	ASSLGGKSSYNEQF
TRBJ2-3	TRBV2	TRBD1	NA	ASRGQGFTDTQY
TRBJ2-7	TRBV12-5	TRBD2	NA	ASVATSGKSYEQY
TRBJ2-3	TRBV7-2	NA	NA	ASSGAGVTDTQY
TRBJ2-1	TRBV19	TRBD1	NA	ASSTGTGMINEQF
TRBJ1-3	TRBV5-4	NA	NA	ASSPDGQGNTIY
TRBJ1-5	TRBV6-5	NA	NA	ANYHRQWGNQPQH
TRBJ1-2	TRBV5-8	TRBD1	once	ASSYGTANNYGYT
TRBJ2-5	TRBV5-6	NA	NA	ASSTPLGPQETQY
TRBJ2-3	TRBV4-2	TRBD2	NA	ASKLAGPDTQY
TRBJ2-7	TRBV7-2	TRBD1	NA	ASSRRTGEQY
TRBJ2-2	TRBV6-4	TRBD1	many	ASSDVTGVDSGELF
TRBJ1-3	TRBV28	TRBD1	NA	ASSLTPPRDRGAKPRRNTIY
TRBJ1-1	TRBV18	NA	NA	ASSPPGNTEAF
TRBJ1-1	TRBV7-9	TRBD1	NA	ASSTWTGGAVNTEAF
TRBJ1-2	TRBV5-5	NA	once	ASSLEGFYGYT
TRBJ1-5	TRBV19	TRBD1	NA	ASSMGGDRGQPQH
TRBJ1-4	TRBV18	TRBD1	NA	ASSPLRDRAEKLF